These T cell receptor beta chains were read from a single sample in a study of regulatory T cells in long-lasting Graves disease. TCRdb processed the multiplex PCR reads anew with MiXCR; each CDR3 protein has one entry. This sample has 400,000 to 500,000 distinct CDR3 sequences, with 14% found just once. The data were also submitted as part of a second study, on T cells in Graves' hyperthyroidism and ophthalmopathy.

Material: peripheral blood mononuclear cells (PBMCs), obtained at new diagnosis, from a patient treated with antithyroid drugs. The origin of the receptors is a woman aged 45-65 years with Graves disease. CDR3s include the opening cysteine and the closing phenylalanine or tryptophan. A D gene is named only where the DNA matches it firmly. Only part of the rows carry a size: once, few, many, or a class if the clone is expanded.

j_call | clone_size | v_call | d_call | cdr3_aa | cdr3_nt
TRBJ2-7 | few | TRBV29-1 | TRBD1 | CSVEGVQGDREVGEQYF | TGCAGCGTTGAAGGGGTTCAGGGGGACAGGGAAGTGGGAGAGCAGTACTTC
TRBJ2-7 | NA | TRBV7-9 | TRBD2 | CASSFRGTSGGTYEQYF | TGTGCCAGCAGCTTCCGGGGGACTAGCGGGGGAACCTACGAGCAGTACTTC
TRBJ1-1 | NA | TRBV19 | NA | CASSPWTENTEAFF | TGTGCCAGTAGTCCATGGACAGAGAACACTGAAGCTTTCTTT
TRBJ2-3 | NA | TRBV20-1 | NA | CSARDGLHGRADTQYF | TGCAGTGCTAGAGATGGACTACACGGACGGGCAGATACGCAGTATTTT
TRBJ1-2 | many | TRBV28 | TRBD1 | CASSLQGVYGYTF | TGTGCCAGCAGTTTACAGGGGGTCTATGGCTACACCTTC
TRBJ2-7 | many | TRBV19 | TRBD1 | CASSISGQGVLEQYF | TGTGCCAGTAGTATCTCAGGACAGGGGGTACTCGAGCAGTACTTC
TRBJ2-7 | NA | TRBV2 | TRBD1 | CASSGGTGESYEQYF | TGTGCCAGCAGTGGGGGGACAGGTGAATCCTACGAGCAGTACTTC
TRBJ2-1 | many | TRBV7-8 | NA | CASSFNRNNEQFF | TGTGCCAGCAGCTTCAACAGAAACAATGAGCAGTTCTTC
TRBJ2-5 | many | TRBV12-3/TRBV12-4 | TRBD2 | CASNPRGEVWETQYF | TGTGCCAGCAACCCGCGGGGGGAGGTTTGGGAGACCCAGTACTTC
TRBJ2-1 | many | TRBV2 | TRBD2 | CATKFRRAGGPNDEQFF | TGTGCCACCAAATTCCGCAGAGCGGGAGGGCCAAACGATGAGCAGTTCTTC
TRBJ2-3 | NA | TRBV27 | NA | CASKYRESTDAQYF | TGTGCCAGTAAATACAGGGAGAGCACAGATGCGCAGTATTTT
TRBJ2-2 | NA | TRBV25-1 | NA | CASSVPSQGWTGELFF | TGTGCCAGCAGTGTCCCATCCCAGGGGTGGACCGGGGAGCTGTTTTTT
TRBJ1-5 | few | TRBV6-1 | NA | CASSEVSGGHQPQHF | TGTGCCAGCAGTGAAGTGAGCGGGGGCCATCAGCCCCAGCATTTT
TRBJ2-3 | few | TRBV9 | NA | CASSVFGSADTQYF | TGTGCCAGCAGCGTATTCGGGAGTGCAGATACGCAGTATTTT
TRBJ2-2 | many | TRBV27 | TRBD2 | CASSLSAGTSAGRKNTGELFF | TGTGCCAGCAGTTTATCGGCCGGGACTAGCGCAGGGCGGAAGAACACCGGGGAGCTGTTTTTT
TRBJ2-7 | many | TRBV18 | TRBD2 | CASSPGLAGFQYEQYF | TGTGCCAGCTCACCGGGACTAGCGGGATTCCAGTACGAGCAGTACTTC
TRBJ2-3 | NA | TRBV19 | TRBD2 | CASSIGLGGGTDTQYF | TGTGCCAGTAGTATCGGGTTGGGGGGGGGCACAGATACGCAGTATTTT
TRBJ2-1 | few | TRBV18 | TRBD1 | CASSPPTGVSYNEQFF | TGTGCCAGCTCACCGCCAACAGGGGTTTCCTACAATGAGCAGTTCTTC
TRBJ2-2 | NA | TRBV10-3 | TRBD2 | CAISEGRSGSDTGELFF | TGTGCCATCAGTGAGGGCCGGAGCGGGAGTGACACCGGGGAGCTGTTTTTT
TRBJ2-1 | few | TRBV29-1 | TRBD2 | CSAGTSGSSEQFF | TGCAGCGCCGGGACTAGCGGGAGCAGTGAGCAGTTCTTC
TRBJ1-5 | many | TRBV29-1 | NA | CSVGGQNQPQHF | TGCAGCGTTGGGGGGCAGAATCAGCCCCAGCATTTT
TRBJ2-3 | NA | TRBV2 | TRBD2 | CASRRTSGYTDTQYF | TGTGCCAGCAGACGGACTAGCGGGTACACAGATACGCAGTATTTT
TRBJ2-2 | many | TRBV11-2 | NA | CASSLVVAGELFF | TGTGCCAGCAGCTTAGTGGTGGCCGGGGAGCTGTTTTTT
TRBJ2-1 | many | TRBV7-7 | TRBD2 | CASSPGTSGPYNEQFF | TGTGCCAGCAGCCCAGGGACTAGCGGCCCCTACAATGAGCAGTTCTTC
TRBJ2-7 | many | TRBV11-2 | TRBD2 | CASSLGSGYEQYF | TGTGCCAGCAGCTTAGGTAGCGGGTACGAGCAGTACTTC
TRBJ2-3 | few | TRBV12-3/TRBV12-4 | NA | CASSLALGLGDTQYF | TGTGCCAGCAGTTTAGCGCTAGGGCTAGGAGATACGCAGTATTTT